This T cell receptor beta chain comes out of a study of blood T cell repertoires in COVID-19. On the study more broadly: Samples came from the United States, Italy and Spain, spanning acute and convalescent COVID-19.

Assay used: immunoSEQ multiplex PCR; TCRdb lists only in-frame clones, some missing. The sample shows tens of thousands of clones, approximately 78% of them seen only once. Germline CDR1 SGHNT, CDR2 YYREEE (reference sequence). This CDR3 has 14 amino acids. Losses at the gene ends were 4 bases for V and 6 bases for J; bases not matched to a gene: 5. Material for sequencing was peripheral blood. The TCR sequence derives from a human donor with acute or convalescent COVID-19. The donor label of this sample is uncertain. The V gene is TRBV5-4, the J gene TRBJ1-4; 8 positions match TRBD1. The CDR3 sequence: CASSGPGQDEKLFF. CDR3 bases: TGTGCCAGCAGCGGCCCGGGACAGGATGAAAAACTGTTTTTT.